The clone carrying this T cell receptor beta chain came up many times. Germline CDR1 reads KGHSH; CDR2 reads LQKENI. CDR3 size: 15 residues. V was pared by 3 bases and J by 3 bases, with 14 bases between. The time point denotes: patch test 1, 2 weeks after DPC sensitization. Treatment indicated: therapeutic diphenylcyclopropenone sensitization with weekly scalp DPC. This entry comes from a study of human T cells and chemical hapten exposure. Source study methods: Counts of TCRs in each sample centred on a median of 95,638 and extended from roughly 25,000 to 750,000. TCRdb called the RACE reads again in MiXCR, with one record for every CDR3 protein. The V and J calls and clone size are TCRdb's, not the authors'. The data show some 400,000 distinct CDR3 sequences, about 4.8% seen once.

Sequencing used whole blood, obtained in connection with sensitization to the hapten diphenylcyclopropenone (DPC). The chain combines TRBV18 with TRBJ1-2, with D uncertain. This TCR derives from a woman aged 45-59 years with alopecia areata. Some clones in this sample may be carry-over from other donors' samples. The CDR3 nucleotides are TGTGCCAGCTCACCTCCGGGGAGCTTTGACTATGGCTACACCTTC. This translates into CASSPPGSFDYGYTF.